In this sample, the clone carrying this T cell receptor (beta chain) turned up a few times. Generated by immunoSEQ multiplex PCR, the TCRdb table keeps only in-frame clones and is missing some. The data hold about 170,000 clones, with 84% observed a single time. Per germline, CDR1 KGHSH and CDR2 LQKENI. Trimming took 3 bases from V and 6 from J, leaving 15 bases between them. The CDR3 loop spans 15 amino acids. These data come from a study of blood T cell repertoires in COVID-19. Study details: Sites across the United States, Italy and Spain contributed samples from acute and convalescent COVID-19. T cells, B-cell-depleted T cells, or PBMCs provided the cDNA or gDNA that served as material.

The receptor's source is a woman aged 80 or over with COVID-19, enrolled during active disease. Input material: peripheral blood. The rearrangement uses TRBV18 and TRBJ1-5; D gene ambiguous. CDR3 residues: CASSPLQSNGQPQHF. The CDR3 DNA follows: TGTGCCAGCTCACCGCTACAGAGCAACGGTCAGCCCCAGCATTTT.